The 22 T cell receptor beta chains listed next were all sequenced from one sample in a study of blood T cell repertoires in COVID-19. TCRdb keeps only in-frame clones here, not all; method: immunoSEQ multiplex PCR. The table includes 95,000 or so clones, about nine tenths detected once. Sample: peripheral blood. These receptors came from a woman between 65 and 79 years old with acute or convalescent COVID-19.

This chain uses TRBV6-1 with TRBJ2-7, with 10 bases lining up with TRBD1. CDR3 length: 18 amino acids. Unmatched junction bases numbered 14, after V lost 3 bases and J lost 3 bases. Germline CDR1 reads MNHNS; CDR2 reads SASEGT. The CDR3: CASSDLTPRTGGYYEQYF. As DNA, the CDR3 is TGTGCCAGCAGTGATCTCACCCCCCGGACAGGGGGATACTACGAGCAGTACTTC.

The V call is TRBV5-4, the J call TRBJ2-1; 10 nucleotides line up with TRBD2. The CDR3 has 17 residues. V lost 1 base and J lost 0; bases outside the gene matches: 4. Germline CDR1 is SGHNT and CDR2 is YYREEE (reference sequence). The CDR3 loop is CASSLSASGSSYNEQFF. Written as DNA, the CDR3 is TGTGCCAGCAGCTTGTCTGCTAGCGGGAGCTCCTACAATGAGCAGTTCTTC.

J is TRBJ2-1 and V is TRBV6-4; D is unclear. CDR1 and CDR2 from the germline V gene are MRHNA and SNTAGT. Between the trimmed V and J ends, which lost 6 bases and 4 bases, there was a span of 10 bases. This CDR3 contains 13 residues. The chain's CDR3 is CASRGTGYNEQFF. Here the CDR3 DNA reads TGTGCCAGCAGAGGTACGGGTTACAATGAGCAGTTCTTC.

The chain recombines TRBV2 with TRBJ1-5; 8 positions agree with TRBD1. The ends lost 7 bases at V and 5 bases at J; junction bases unmatched: 4. Germline V lookup: CDR1 SNHLY, CDR2 FYNNEI. This CDR3 has 13 residues. The CDR3 sequence: CASTGQGDQPQHF. Here the CDR3 DNA reads TGTGCCAGCACAGGACAGGGTGATCAGCCCCAGCATTTT.

V is TRBV30 and J is TRBJ1-6; a weak D match, TRBD1 (5 bases). Between the trimmed V and J ends, which lost 5 bases and 7 bases, there was a span of 12 bases. Germline CDR1 is GTSNPN and CDR2 is SVGIG (reference sequence). The CDR3 totals 13 residues. The CDR3 DNA is TGTGCCTGGGGCCGGGACTTAAATTCACCCCTCCACTTT. Translating it yields CAWGRDLNSPLHF.

This chain uses TRBV11-2 with TRBJ2-1, with a weak D call TRBD1 (6 bases). Germline lookup yields CDR1 SGHAT and CDR2 FQNNGV. The CDR3 runs 16 residues. Trimming stripped 7 bases from V and 0 bases from J, with 16 bases between. In nucleotides, the CDR3 is TGTGCCAGCAACTCCAATCGGGACATCTCCTACAATGAGCAGTTCTTC. As protein: CASNSNRDISYNEQFF.

The rearrangement joins TRBV18 to TRBJ2-1; a weak D match, TRBD2 (5 bases). Germline CDR1 KGHSH, CDR2 LQKENI. The CDR3 has 14 amino acids. With 3 bases removed from V and 10 bases from J, the gap between germline ends came to 16 bases. The CDR3 spells CASSPYLGSSEQFF. CDR3 nucleotide sequence: TGTGCCAGCTCACCCTACCTTGGGAGCAGCGAGCAGTTCTTC.

The chain carries TRBV19 and TRBJ1-3; D unresolved. Trimming shortened V by 3 bases and J by 0 bases, and 9 bases separated the two germline ends. The germline CDR1 and CDR2 sequences are LNHDA and SQIVND (reference sequence). This CDR3 has 15 residues. Here the CDR3 DNA reads TGTGCCAGTAGTATTGGAGGCTTCTCTGGAAACACCATATATTTT. Its translation is CASSIGGFSGNTIYF. Supplemented by reference TRBV19 and TRBJ1-3, the full variable domain reads DGGITQSPKYLFRKEGQNVTLSCEQNLNHDAMYWYRQDPGQGLRLIYYSQIVNDFQKGDIAEGYSVSREKKESFPLTVTSAQKNPTAFYLCASSIGGFSGNTIYFGEGSWLTVV.

The chain is built from TRBV11-3 and TRBJ2-1, with 9 bases fitting TRBD2. The CDR3 is 15 residues long. The V gene's germline CDR1 is SGHNT and CDR2 YENEEA. Germline trimming cut 1 base from V and 7 bases from J; bases unmatched to any gene: 5. The DNA of the CDR3 is TGTGCCAGCAGCTTAGGGACTAGCGTCGTGAATGAGCAGTTCTTC. This encodes CASSLGTSVVNEQFF.

The chain links TRBV5-1 to TRBJ1-4, with D possibly TRBD1 on 6 matching bases. CDR3 length: 14 amino acids. Trimming left V 5 bases short and J 5 bases short, with 13 bases between. CDR1 is SGHRS and CDR2 is YFSETQ in the germline V gene. CDR3 sequence reads: CASSRGGPNEKLFF. The CDR3 nucleotides read TGCGCCAGCAGTAGAGGGGGACCGAATGAAAAACTGTTTTTT.

This chain connects TRBV3-1 (or the pseudogene TRBV3-2) to TRBJ1-2, with 10 bases identical to TRBD1. Germline V gene data show CDR1 as LGHDT and CDR2 as YNNKEL (reference sequence). V gave up 4 bases and J gave up 7 bases; unmatched junction bases: 18. The CDR3 is 18 amino acids. DNA of the CDR3: TGTGCCAGCAGCCGACTCACGCGGCCCGGACAGGGGGATTTTGGCTACACCTTC. It yields the protein CASSRLTRPGQGDFGYTF.

The gene calls are TRBV7-8 and TRBJ1-1, with a possible D match to TRBD1 (6 bases). CDR1 is SGHVS and CDR2 is FQNEAQ in the germline V gene. Trimming took 1 base from V and 1 from J, leaving 7 bases between them. The length of the CDR3 is 14 residues. DNA of the CDR3: TGTGCCAGCAGCTTAGGACAGGCGAACACTGAAGCTTTCTTT. It codes for CASSLGQANTEAFF.

The chain recombines TRBV27 with TRBJ1-5; tentative D call: TRBD1 (5 bases). CDR3 length: 16 amino acids. Trimming took 6 bases from V and 7 from J, leaving 22 bases between them. Germline CDR1 is MNHEY and CDR2 is SMNVEV (reference sequence). Here the CDR3 reads CASRKSGGAQGQPQHF. The CDR3 coding sequence is TGTGCCAGCAGGAAAAGCGGAGGGGCGCAAGGACAGCCCCAGCATTTT.

The chain uses TRBV15 and TRBJ2-3, with 16 nucleotides matching TRBD2. Unmatched junction bases numbered 11, after V lost 3 bases and J lost 5 bases. Germline assignment: CDR1 LNHNV and CDR2 YYDKDF (reference sequence). The CDR3 loop spans 19 amino acids. The CDR3 region is CATSSTGTSGRGLLDTQYF. The CDR3 DNA reads as TGTGCCACCAGCAGCACGGGGACTAGCGGGAGGGGACTGTTAGATACGCAGTATTTT. Drawing the rest from reference TRBV15 and TRBJ2-3, the complete variable domain is DAMVIQNPRYQVTQFGKPVTLSCSQTLNHNVMYWYQQKSSQAPKLLFHYYDKDFNNEADTPDNFQSRRPNTSFCFLDIRSPGLGDTAMYLCATSSTGTSGRGLLDTQYFGPGTRLTVL.

V usage is TRBV12-3 or TRBV12-4 and J usage is TRBJ1-2; D call uncertain. The CDR3 length is 13 residues. The ends were cut back, 5 bases at V and 5 bases at J, with 12 bases in the middle. This CDR3 is CASSHGDGYGYTF. In DNA form, the CDR3 reads TGTGCCAGCAGTCACGGGGATGGTTATGGCTACACCTTC.

The chain has TRBV13 and TRBJ2-2; the match to TRBD2 covers 11 bases. Looked up from germline, CDR1 is PRHDT and CDR2 is FYEKMQ (reference sequence). CDR3 length: 18 amino acids. After removal of 4 bases from V and 1 base from J, the junction contained 8 bases not matched to a gene. The chain's CDR3 is CASSSSIAGGWNTGELFF. The CDR3 nucleotides read TGTGCCAGCAGCTCATCGATAGCGGGGGGGTGGAACACCGGGGAGCTGTTTTTT.

This chain's CDR3 is CASSLSGGARDTQYF. The CDR3 DNA reads as TGTGCCAGCAGTCTGAGCGGGGGGGCAAGGGATACGCAGTATTTT. The V gene is TRBV11-2, the J gene TRBJ2-3; 10 bases match TRBD2. J gave up 6 bases and V 6 bases, and 9 bases lay outside the gene matches. The V gene's germline CDR1 is SGHAT and CDR2 FQNNGV. The CDR3 covers 15 residues.

In this sample, this clone turned up once. V is TRBV14 and J is TRBJ1-4; TRBD1 matches at 7 bases. Germline CDR1 SGHDN, CDR2 FVKESK. V lost 6 bases, J lost 4 bases, and 5 bases stayed unmatched. There are 14 residues in the CDR3. In DNA, the CDR3 is TGTGCCAGCAGTCCGACAGGGCGTAATGAAAAACTGTTTTTT. Protein: CASSPTGRNEKLFF.

This rearrangement joins TRBV7-9 to TRBJ2-1, with 7 bases fitting TRBD2. V dropped 5 bases and J dropped 4; count of bases not matched to a gene: 5. The CDR3 consists of 14 residues. Germline CDR1 SEHNR, CDR2 FQNEAQ (reference sequence). The CDR3 loop is CASSRRGDYNEQFF. The CDR3 region has the DNA TGTGCCAGCAGCCGCCGGGGGGATTACAATGAGCAGTTCTTC. Full variable domain (remainder filled in from reference TRBV7-9 and TRBJ2-1): DTGVSQNPRHKITKRGQNVTFRCDPISEHNRLYWYRQTLGQGPEFLTYFQNEAQLEKSRLLSDRFSAERPKGSFSTLEIQRTEQGDSAMYLCASSRRGDYNEQFFGPGTRLTVL.

The V call is TRBV5-1, the J call TRBJ1-2; TRBD1 matches 7 bases. CDR3 length equals 14 residues. Germline values: CDR1 SGHRS, CDR2 YFSETQ. The J segment lost 2 bases and the V segment lost 0 bases, leaving 1 base of the junction unmatched. The CDR3 sequence: CASSLEQGNYGYTF. The CDR3 DNA is TGCGCCAGCAGCTTGGAACAGGGGAACTATGGCTACACCTTC.

Here the CDR3 reads CASSQSGGPSGQPQHF. The CDR3 coding sequence is TGTGCCAGCAGCCAATCGGGGGGACCCTCGGGTCAGCCCCAGCATTTT. The gene calls are TRBV3-1 (or the pseudogene TRBV3-2) and TRBJ1-5; possible D gene TRBD1, 5 bases. The CDR3 runs 16 residues. Germline assignment: CDR1 LGHDT and CDR2 YNNKEL (reference sequence). The V end lost 2 bases, the J end lost 6 bases, and 17 bases lay between the germline ends.

The chain links TRBV5-8 to TRBJ2-3; 14 nucleotides align to TRBD2. J was trimmed by 4 bases and V by 4 bases; bases with no gene match: 8. Germline V lookup: CDR1 SGHTS, CDR2 YDEGEE. The CDR3 consists of 17 residues. The CDR3 bases are TGTGCCAGCAGCCCAAGGACTAGCGGGAGGTGGGCAGATACGCAGTATTTT. Amino acids: CASSPRTSGRWADTQYF.